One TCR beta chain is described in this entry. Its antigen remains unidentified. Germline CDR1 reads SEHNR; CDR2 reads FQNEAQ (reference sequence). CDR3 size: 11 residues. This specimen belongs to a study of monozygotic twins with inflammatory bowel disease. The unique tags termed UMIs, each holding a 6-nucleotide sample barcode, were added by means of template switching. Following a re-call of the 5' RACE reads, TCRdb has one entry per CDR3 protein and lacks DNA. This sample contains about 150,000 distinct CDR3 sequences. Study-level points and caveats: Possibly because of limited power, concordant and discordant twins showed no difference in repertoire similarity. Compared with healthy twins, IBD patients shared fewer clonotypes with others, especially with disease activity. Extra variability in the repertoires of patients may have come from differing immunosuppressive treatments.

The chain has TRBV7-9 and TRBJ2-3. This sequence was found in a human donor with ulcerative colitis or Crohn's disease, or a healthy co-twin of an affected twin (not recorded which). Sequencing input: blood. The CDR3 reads CASSGLDTQYF.